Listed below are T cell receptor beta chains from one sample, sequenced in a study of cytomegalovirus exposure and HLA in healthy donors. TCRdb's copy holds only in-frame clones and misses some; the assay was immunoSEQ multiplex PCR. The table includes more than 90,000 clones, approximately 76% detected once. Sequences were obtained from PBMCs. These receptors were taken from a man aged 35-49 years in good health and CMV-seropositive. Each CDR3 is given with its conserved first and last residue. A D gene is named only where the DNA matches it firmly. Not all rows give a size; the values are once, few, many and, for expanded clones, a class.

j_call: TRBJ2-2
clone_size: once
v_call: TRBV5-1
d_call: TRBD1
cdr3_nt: TGCGCCAGCAGTCGGCGGGGACAGGGTTCGAACACCGGGGAGCTGTTTTTT
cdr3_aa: CASSRRGQGSNTGELFF

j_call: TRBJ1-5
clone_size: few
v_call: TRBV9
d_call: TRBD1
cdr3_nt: TGTGCCAGCAGCCACGGACAGGGGAGCAATCAGCCCCAGCATTTT
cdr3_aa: CASSHGQGSNQPQHF

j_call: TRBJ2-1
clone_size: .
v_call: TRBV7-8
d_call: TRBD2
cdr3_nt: TGTGCCAGCAGCGGACCGGGACTAGCGATTAGCTCCTACAATGAGCAGTTCTTC
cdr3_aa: CASSGPGLAISSYNEQFF

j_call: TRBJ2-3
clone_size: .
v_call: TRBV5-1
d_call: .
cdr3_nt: TGCGCCAGCAGCTTGGGGGTGAGGGTTAGCACAGATACGCAGTATTTT
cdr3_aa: CASSLGVRVSTDTQYF

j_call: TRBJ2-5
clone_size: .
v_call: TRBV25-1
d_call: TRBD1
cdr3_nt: TGTGCCAGCAGCACAGGGGGCGAGACCCAGTACTTC
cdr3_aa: CASSTGGETQYF

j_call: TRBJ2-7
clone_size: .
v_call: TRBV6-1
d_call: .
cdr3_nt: TGTGCCAGCAGCGTACTCCTCTCCTACGAGCAGTACTTC
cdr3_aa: CASSVLLSYEQYF

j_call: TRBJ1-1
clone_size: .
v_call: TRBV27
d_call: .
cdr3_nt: TGTGCCACAAGAGGGGGGGCGTGGGTCACTGAAGCTTTCTTT
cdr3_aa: CATRGGAWVTEAFF

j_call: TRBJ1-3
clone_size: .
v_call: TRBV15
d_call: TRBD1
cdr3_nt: TGTGCCACCAGCAGAGCCCCCGAAGACAGGGTTGGAAACACCATATATTTT
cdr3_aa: CATSRAPEDRVGNTIYF

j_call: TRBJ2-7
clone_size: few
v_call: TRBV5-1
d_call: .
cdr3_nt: TGCGCCAGCAGCGACCGAGGGAAGGCGGCATACGAGCAGTACTTC
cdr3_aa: CASSDRGKAAYEQYF

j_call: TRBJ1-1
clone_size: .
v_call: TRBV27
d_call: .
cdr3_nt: TGTGCCAGCAGTTACAGGGAGAACACTGAAGCTTTCTTT
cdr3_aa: CASSYRENTEAFF

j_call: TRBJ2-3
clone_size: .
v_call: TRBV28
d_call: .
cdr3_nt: TGTGCCAGCAGTTTGCAGGGTATAGATACGCAGTATTTT
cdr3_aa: CASSLQGIDTQYF

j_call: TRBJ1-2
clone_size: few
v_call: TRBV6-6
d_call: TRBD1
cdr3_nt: TGTGCCAGCAGCCGACAGGGTACCTATGGCTACACCTTC
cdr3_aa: CASSRQGTYGYTF

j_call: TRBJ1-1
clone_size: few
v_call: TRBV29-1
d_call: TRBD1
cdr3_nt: TGCAGCGTTAAACCGACAGGGAGGAACACTGAAGCTTTCTTT
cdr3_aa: CSVKPTGRNTEAFF

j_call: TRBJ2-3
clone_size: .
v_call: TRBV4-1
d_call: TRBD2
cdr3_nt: TGCGCCAGCAGCCAAGTCCGAACTAGCGGGGGCACAGATACGCAGTATTTT
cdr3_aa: CASSQVRTSGGTDTQYF

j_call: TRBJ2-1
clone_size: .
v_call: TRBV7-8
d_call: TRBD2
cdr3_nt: TGTGCCAGCAGCTTACTAGCGGGATACAATGAGCAGTTCTTC
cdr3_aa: CASSLLAGYNEQFF

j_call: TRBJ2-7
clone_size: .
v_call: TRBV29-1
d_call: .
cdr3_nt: TGCAGCGTTGGAGAGGCCGAGCAGTACTTC
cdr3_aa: CSVGEAEQYF

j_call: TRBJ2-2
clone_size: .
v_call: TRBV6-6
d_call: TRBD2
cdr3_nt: TGTGCCAGCAGTTACCCTCCTAGCGGGAGGTCCGGGGAGCTGTTTTTT
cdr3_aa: CASSYPPSGRSGELFF

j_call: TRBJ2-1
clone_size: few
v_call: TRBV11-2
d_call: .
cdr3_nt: TGTGCCAGCAGCTTATTTAGGGGTTCCTACAATGAGCAGTTCTTC
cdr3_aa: CASSLFRGSYNEQFF

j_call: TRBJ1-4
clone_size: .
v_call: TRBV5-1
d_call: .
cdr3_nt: TGCGCCAGCAGCTTGGGGACAGTTAATGAAAAACTGTTTTTT
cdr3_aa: CASSLGTVNEKLFF

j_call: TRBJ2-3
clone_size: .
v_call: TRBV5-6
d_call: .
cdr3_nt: TGTGCCAGCAGCTTGTCAGGACTTCGGCGGGGAGATACGCAGTATTTT
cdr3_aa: CASSLSGLRRGDTQYF

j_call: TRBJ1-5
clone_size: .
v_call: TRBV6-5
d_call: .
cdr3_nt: TGTGCCAGCAGCCTACACGGGAGGGATCAGCCCCAGCATTTT
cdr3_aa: CASSLHGRDQPQHF

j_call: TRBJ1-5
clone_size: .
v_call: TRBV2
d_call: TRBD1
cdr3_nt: TGTGCCAGCAGGGAGACAGGGGGCTGGCATCAGCCCCAGCATTTT
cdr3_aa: CASRETGGWHQPQHF

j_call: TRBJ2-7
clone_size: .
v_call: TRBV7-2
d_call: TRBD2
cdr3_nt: TGTGCCAGCAGCTCCGGTTTGGGGGGGTACTACGAGCAGTACTTC
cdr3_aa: CASSSGLGGYYEQYF

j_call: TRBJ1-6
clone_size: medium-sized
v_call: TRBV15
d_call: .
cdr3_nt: TGTGCCACCAGCAGAGATCGGAGTTCACCCCTCCACTTT
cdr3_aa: CATSRDRSSPLHF

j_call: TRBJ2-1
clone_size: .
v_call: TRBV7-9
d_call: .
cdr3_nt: TGTGCCAGCAGCCTCGGAGGGGAGCAGTTCTTC
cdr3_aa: CASSLGGEQFF

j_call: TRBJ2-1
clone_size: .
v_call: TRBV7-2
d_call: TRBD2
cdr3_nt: TGTGCCAGCAGCTTGAGGACTAGCGGGGGGGCGGAGCAGTTCTTC
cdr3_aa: CASSLRTSGGAEQFF

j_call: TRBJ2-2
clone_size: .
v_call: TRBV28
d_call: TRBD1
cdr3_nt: TGTGCCACCTATACTACGGGACAGGGACTGTTAAACACCGGGGAGCTGTTTTTT
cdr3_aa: CATYTTGQGLLNTGELFF

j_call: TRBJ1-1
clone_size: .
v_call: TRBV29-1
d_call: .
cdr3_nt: TGCAGCGTTGAAGAGGGGGCTAACACTGAAGCTTTCTTT
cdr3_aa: CSVEEGANTEAFF

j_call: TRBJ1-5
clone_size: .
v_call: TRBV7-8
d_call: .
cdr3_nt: TGTGCCAGCAGCTATTTGGGGCCTGGTCAGCCCCAGCATTTT
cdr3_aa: CASSYLGPGQPQHF

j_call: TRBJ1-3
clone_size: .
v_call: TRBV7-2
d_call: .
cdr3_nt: TGTGCCAGCAGCTACAAGGGGGATGGAAACACCATATATTTT
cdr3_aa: CASSYKGDGNTIYF

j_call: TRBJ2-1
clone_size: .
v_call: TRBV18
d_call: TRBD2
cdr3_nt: TGTGCCAGCTCACCTCAACTCGGAGGGACTAGCGGGAGTTGGTCCAATGAGCAGTTCTTC
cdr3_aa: CASSPQLGGTSGSWSNEQFF

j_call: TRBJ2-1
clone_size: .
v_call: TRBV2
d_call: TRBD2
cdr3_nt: TGTGCCAGCAGTGGGGCGGGGGGCCTGGACGATGAGCAGTTCTTC
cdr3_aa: CASSGAGGLDDEQFF

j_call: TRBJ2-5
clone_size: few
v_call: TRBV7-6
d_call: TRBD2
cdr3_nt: TGTGCCAGCAGCTTAGAGGTGGGAGGGCCGGGCGAGACCCAGTACTTC
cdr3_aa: CASSLEVGGPGETQYF

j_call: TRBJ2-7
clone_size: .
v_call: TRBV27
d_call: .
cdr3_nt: TGTGCCAGCAGTTTACCCCCACCCGGGTACTACGAGCAGTACTTC
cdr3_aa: CASSLPPPGYYEQYF

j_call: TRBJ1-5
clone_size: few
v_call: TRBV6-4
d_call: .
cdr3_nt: TGTGCCAGCAGTGACTCGGCAAATCAGCCCCAGCATTTT
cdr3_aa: CASSDSANQPQHF

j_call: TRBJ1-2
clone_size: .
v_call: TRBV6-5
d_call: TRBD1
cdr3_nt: TGTGCCAGCAGTTACTTATCAGGGGGCGCGAACTATGGCTACACCTTC
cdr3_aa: CASSYLSGGANYGYTF

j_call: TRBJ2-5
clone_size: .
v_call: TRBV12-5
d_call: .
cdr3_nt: TGTGCTAGTGGTTCGACCGCTTCGGGGGTTAGCCTCCAAGAGACCCAGTACTTC
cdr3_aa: CASGSTASGVSLQETQYF

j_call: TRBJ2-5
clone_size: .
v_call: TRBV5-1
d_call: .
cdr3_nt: TGCGCCAGCAGCTTGGGGCAGGACCAAGAGACCCAGTACTTC
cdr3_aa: CASSLGQDQETQYF

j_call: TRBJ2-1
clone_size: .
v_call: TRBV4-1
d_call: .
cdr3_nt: TGCGCCAGCAGCCAAGGTTTAGCGAGCAATGAGCAGTTCTTC
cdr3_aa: CASSQGLASNEQFF

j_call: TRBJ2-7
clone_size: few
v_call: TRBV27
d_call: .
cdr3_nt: TGTGCCAGCAGTAAGGTCGCTAGCGTGGGTGAGCAGTACTTC
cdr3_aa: CASSKVASVGEQYF

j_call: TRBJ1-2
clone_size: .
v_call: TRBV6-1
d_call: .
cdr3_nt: TGTGCCAGCAGTGAACAACAGGGAGTGAGCGGCTACACCTTC
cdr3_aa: CASSEQQGVSGYTF

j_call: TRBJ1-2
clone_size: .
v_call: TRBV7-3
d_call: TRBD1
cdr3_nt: TGTGCCAGCAGCTTAACGACAGGGGACTATGGCTACACCTTC
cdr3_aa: CASSLTTGDYGYTF

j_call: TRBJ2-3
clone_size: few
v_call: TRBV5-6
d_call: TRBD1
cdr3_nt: TGTGCCAGCAGCCTGCGACAGGGACGGACAGATACGCAGTATTTT
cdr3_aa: CASSLRQGRTDTQYF

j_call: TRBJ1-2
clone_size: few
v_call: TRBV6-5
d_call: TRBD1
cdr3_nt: TGTGCCAGCAGCCCCCAGGGGGGAGGCGGCTACACCTTC
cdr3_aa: CASSPQGGGGYTF

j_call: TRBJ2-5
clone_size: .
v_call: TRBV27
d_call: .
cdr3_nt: TGTGCCAGCAGTTCTTATAGCGGCCAAGAGACCCAGTACTTC
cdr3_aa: CASSSYSGQETQYF

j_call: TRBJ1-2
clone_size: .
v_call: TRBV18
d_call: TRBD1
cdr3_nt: TGTGCCAGCTCAAAGGGACAGCAATCTGTGGAATATGGCTACACCTTC
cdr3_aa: CASSKGQQSVEYGYTF

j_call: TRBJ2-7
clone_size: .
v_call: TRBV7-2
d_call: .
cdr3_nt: TGTGCCAGCAGCCGTACTACTCCCTACGAGCAGTACTTC
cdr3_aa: CASSRTTPYEQYF

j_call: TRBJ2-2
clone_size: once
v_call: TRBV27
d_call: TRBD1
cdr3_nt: TGTGCCAGCAGTTCCGGAATAGGGACAGGGGGCACCGGGGAGCTGTTTTTT
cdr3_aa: CASSSGIGTGGTGELFF

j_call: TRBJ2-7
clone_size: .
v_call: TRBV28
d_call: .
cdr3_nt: TGTGCCAGCAGTTTAACACAGAACTACGAGCAGTACTTC
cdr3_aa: CASSLTQNYEQYF

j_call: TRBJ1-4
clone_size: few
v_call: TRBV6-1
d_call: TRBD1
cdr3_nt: TGTGCCAGCAGTGAATGGGCCGGGACAGGGGCCGAAAAACTGTTTTTT
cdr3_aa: CASSEWAGTGAEKLFF

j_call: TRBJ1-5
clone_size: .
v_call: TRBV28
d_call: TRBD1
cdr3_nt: TGTGCCATCTTTTCGAAGACAGGGTCCCATCAGCCCCAGCATTTT
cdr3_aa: CAIFSKTGSHQPQHF